What follows is one TCR beta chain and its context. Its antigen is undetermined. This entry belongs to a study of T cells in localized non-small cell lung cancer. Whole-study findings and limits: Clonality peaked in uninvolved adjacent lung rather than tumor. The appearance of a median around 57 of the top 100 tumor clones was seen in adjacent lung.

This CDR3 comprises 14 residues. Trimming stripped 4 bases from V and 10 bases from J, with 20 bases between. CDR1 is SGDLS, CDR2 YYNGEE, per germline. The repertoire was sequenced with immunoSEQ multiplex PCR; TCRdb's copy has only in-frame clones and lacks some. The data show tens of thousands of clones, approximately 94% seen once. The chain combines TRBV9 with TRBJ1-2, with D maybe TRBD1 (5 bases). The receptor comes from a woman aged 35-70 years with stage I lung adenocarcinoma. The sequences come from peripheral blood, collected before any cancer treatment. In DNA form, the CDR3 reads TGTGCCAGCAGCCCTACCGGGACGGCTTCCTTCTACACCTTC. Translation: CASSPTGTASFYTF.